Listed below are T cell receptor beta chains from one sample, sequenced in a study of metastatic and nonmetastatic thyroid tumors. TCRdb reprocessed the PCR reads using MiXCR. Of a few thousand clones listed, around 35% are singletons. The sample consisted of adjacent normal tissue. The source of these receptors is a female donor with papillary thyroid cancer or a benign thyroid nodule (not recorded which). Some clones in this sample may be carry-over from other donors' samples. Both conserved end residues are part of each CDR3. Fields, in order: J gene, D gene, clone size, V gene, CDR3 DNA, CDR3 protein. A D gene is named only where the DNA matches it firmly. Clone size is shown for a subset of rows, as once, few, many or a class of expanded clone.

J gene: TRBJ1-5
D gene: .
clone size: .
V gene: TRBV30
CDR3 DNA: TGTGCCTGGAGTGCATCTCCGGGGGGTCAGCCCCAGCATTTT
CDR3 protein: CAWSASPGGQPQHF

J gene: TRBJ2-7
D gene: .
clone size: few
V gene: TRBV2
CDR3 DNA: TGCGCCAGCAGACCCGACTCCACCTACGAGCAGTACTTC
CDR3 protein: CASRPDSTYEQYF

J gene: TRBJ2-7
D gene: TRBD2
clone size: .
V gene: TRBV30
CDR3 DNA: TGTGCCTGGAGTGTTGGAGCGGGAAGGAGCTACGAGCAGTACTTC
CDR3 protein: CAWSVGAGRSYEQYF

J gene: TRBJ2-3
D gene: TRBD2
clone size: few
V gene: TRBV6-1
CDR3 DNA: TGTGCCACCCACTATGGGGCCGGGACTAGCGGGAACCCACAGTATTTT
CDR3 protein: CATHYGAGTSGNPQYF

J gene: TRBJ2-3
D gene: TRBD2
clone size: few
V gene: TRBV27
CDR3 DNA: TGTGCCAGCTCGCTAGCGGGAGGGATCACAGATACGCAGTATTTT
CDR3 protein: CASSLAGGITDTQYF

J gene: TRBJ1-5
D gene: TRBD1
clone size: few
V gene: TRBV28
CDR3 DNA: TGTGCCAGCAGTTACGGGACAGGGAACCAGCCCCAGCATTTT
CDR3 protein: CASSYGTGNQPQHF

J gene: TRBJ1-1
D gene: .
clone size: .
V gene: TRBV28
CDR3 DNA: TGTGCCAGCAGTTCGCGACTCGGCACTGAAGCTTTCTTT
CDR3 protein: CASSSRLGTEAFF

J gene: TRBJ2-7
D gene: TRBD1
clone size: .
V gene: TRBV20-1
CDR3 DNA: TGCAGTGCTGAATCCCGGGACAGGGGGAAGTACGAGCAGTACTTC
CDR3 protein: CSAESRDRGKYEQYF

J gene: TRBJ2-7
D gene: TRBD2
clone size: .
V gene: TRBV7-9
CDR3 DNA: TGTGCCAGCAGCGGTCGGACTAGTTCGTTCGACGAGCAGTACTTC
CDR3 protein: CASSGRTSSFDEQYF

J gene: TRBJ2-2
D gene: .
clone size: .
V gene: TRBV20-1
CDR3 DNA: TGCAGTGCTCCCTCTATGCAGGGCGGGACCGGGGAGCTATTTTTT
CDR3 protein: CSAPSMQGGTGELFF

J gene: TRBJ1-1
D gene: TRBD1
clone size: few
V gene: TRBV6-5
CDR3 DNA: TGTGCCAGCAGCTTACAGGGGCTGAACACTGAAGCTTTCTTT
CDR3 protein: CASSLQGLNTEAFF

J gene: TRBJ2-7
D gene: TRBD1
clone size: many
V gene: TRBV4-1
CDR3 DNA: TGCGCCAGCAGACAGGGACAGGGGGACTCCTACGAGCAGTACTTC
CDR3 protein: CASRQGQGDSYEQYF

J gene: TRBJ2-7
D gene: TRBD2
clone size: .
V gene: TRBV7-6
CDR3 DNA: TGTGCCAGCAGCTTAGGGCTAGCGGGATACGAGCAGTACTTC
CDR3 protein: CASSLGLAGYEQYF

J gene: TRBJ2-3
D gene: .
clone size: .
V gene: TRBV11-2
CDR3 DNA: TGTGCCAGCAGCTTAGTTGCGGGGTCGGGCACAGATACGCAGTATTTT
CDR3 protein: CASSLVAGSGTDTQYF

J gene: TRBJ2-5
D gene: TRBD1
clone size: .
V gene: TRBV4-1
CDR3 DNA: TGCGCCAGCAGGCCTGAACAGGGGGCCCAAGAGACCCAGTACTTC
CDR3 protein: CASRPEQGAQETQYF

J gene: TRBJ2-7
D gene: .
clone size: few
V gene: TRBV12-3/TRBV12-4
CDR3 DNA: TGTGCCAGCAACCTCGGAACCCACTACGAGCAGTACTTC
CDR3 protein: CASNLGTHYEQYF

J gene: TRBJ1-1
D gene: .
clone size: large
V gene: TRBV19
CDR3 DNA: TGTGCCAGTAGTAAAGGTCCAGGGAACACTGAAGCTTTCTTT
CDR3 protein: CASSKGPGNTEAFF

J gene: TRBJ1-6
D gene: .
clone size: .
V gene: TRBV5-6
CDR3 DNA: TGTGCCAGCAGCTTGGCAGAGGAAGGGGGTAATTCACCCCTCCACTTT
CDR3 protein: CASSLAEEGGNSPLHF

J gene: TRBJ2-3
D gene: TRBD1
clone size: few
V gene: TRBV12-3/TRBV12-4
CDR3 DNA: TGTGCCAGCAGTTTCCAGATCGGGACAGGCCTTGGGGATACGCAGTATTTT
CDR3 protein: CASSFQIGTGLGDTQYF

J gene: TRBJ1-5
D gene: .
clone size: .
V gene: TRBV27
CDR3 DNA: TGTGCCAGCAGTGGGGGGGCGGGCAATCAGCCCCAGCATTTT
CDR3 protein: CASSGGAGNQPQHF

J gene: TRBJ2-1
D gene: TRBD1
clone size: .
V gene: TRBV27
CDR3 DNA: TGTGCCAGCAGTACAACCCCAGGGGGAGTGGTGAGTGAGCAGTTCTTC
CDR3 protein: CASSTTPGGVVSEQFF

J gene: TRBJ2-7
D gene: .
clone size: few
V gene: TRBV28
CDR3 DNA: .
CDR3 protein: CASSFSVRGAGAYEQYF

J gene: TRBJ2-7
D gene: TRBD1
clone size: .
V gene: TRBV2
CDR3 DNA: TGTGCCACCCGAACACAGGGGGCATACGAGCAGTACTTC
CDR3 protein: CATRTQGAYEQYF

J gene: TRBJ1-5
D gene: .
clone size: many
V gene: TRBV19
CDR3 DNA: TGTGCCAGTAGTACTACCAAGAATCAGCCCCAGCATTTT
CDR3 protein: CASSTTKNQPQHF

J gene: TRBJ2-7
D gene: TRBD1
clone size: .
V gene: TRBV6-1
CDR3 DNA: TGTGCCAGCACCCCAGGGGGCTGTAGCCACCAGCAGTACTTC
CDR3 protein: CASTPGGCSHQQYF

J gene: TRBJ1-2
D gene: .
clone size: .
V gene: TRBV12-3/TRBV12-4
CDR3 DNA: TGTGCCAGCATTTTAGCACAAGCAAACTATGGCTACACCTTC
CDR3 protein: CASILAQANYGYTF

J gene: TRBJ2-6
D gene: .
clone size: few
V gene: TRBV4-1
CDR3 DNA: TGCGCCAGCAGCCAAGATCCCTCTGGGGCCAACGTCCTGACTTTC
CDR3 protein: CASSQDPSGANVLTF

J gene: TRBJ1-3
D gene: TRBD1
clone size: few
V gene: TRBV6-1
CDR3 DNA: TGTGCCAGCAGTCACAGGGGGTCTGGAAACACCATATATTTT
CDR3 protein: CASSHRGSGNTIYF

J gene: TRBJ1-2
D gene: .
clone size: large
V gene: TRBV28
CDR3 DNA: TGTGCCAGCAGAGGAGGAAGATATGGCTACACCTTC
CDR3 protein: CASRGGRYGYTF

J gene: TRBJ2-1
D gene: TRBD1
clone size: .
V gene: TRBV3-1
CDR3 DNA: TGTGCCAGCAGCCGGGGACAGGGAGGGGGTTATGAGCAGTTCTTC
CDR3 protein: CASSRGQGGGYEQFF

J gene: TRBJ2-5
D gene: .
clone size: .
V gene: TRBV11-2
CDR3 DNA: TGTGCCAGCAGCTTGAGAGGGGGGTGGGAGACCCAGTACTTC
CDR3 protein: CASSLRGGWETQYF

J gene: TRBJ2-3
D gene: .
clone size: few
V gene: TRBV9
CDR3 DNA: TGTGCCAGCAGCGGCAATGGGGATACGCAGTATTTT
CDR3 protein: CASSGNGDTQYF

J gene: TRBJ2-7
D gene: TRBD1
clone size: many
V gene: TRBV6-1
CDR3 DNA: TGTGCCAGCATCCCAGGGGGCGGGAACGAGCAGTACTTC
CDR3 protein: CASIPGGGNEQYF

J gene: TRBJ2-7
D gene: .
clone size: .
V gene: TRBV27
CDR3 DNA: TGTGCCAGCAGTTTAGGCGGGACATGGCACTACGAGCAGTACTTC
CDR3 protein: CASSLGGTWHYEQYF

J gene: TRBJ1-2
D gene: .
clone size: .
V gene: TRBV20-1
CDR3 DNA: TGCAGTGCTAGCGAAAAACGGGGGGCGCGGGGCTACACCTTC
CDR3 protein: CSASEKRGARGYTF

J gene: TRBJ1-1
D gene: TRBD1
clone size: once
V gene: TRBV5-1
CDR3 DNA: TGCGCCAGCAGCTACGACAGGGCCGTTGAAGCTTTCTTT
CDR3 protein: CASSYDRAVEAFF

J gene: TRBJ2-3
D gene: TRBD2
clone size: few
V gene: TRBV6-1
CDR3 DNA: TGTGCCAGCAGTGAAGCTAGCGGGAGTGCAGATACGCAGTATTTT
CDR3 protein: CASSEASGSADTQYF

J gene: TRBJ1-5
D gene: .
clone size: large
V gene: TRBV27
CDR3 DNA: TGTGCCAGCAGTCCTAATCGACTAAGCAATCAGCCCCAGCATTTT
CDR3 protein: CASSPNRLSNQPQHF

J gene: TRBJ2-5
D gene: .
clone size: .
V gene: TRBV7-2
CDR3 DNA: TGTGCCAGCAGCTTAGAGTACTTGCGGCAAGAGACCCAGTACTTC
CDR3 protein: CASSLEYLRQETQYF

J gene: TRBJ2-3
D gene: TRBD2
clone size: .
V gene: TRBV11-1
CDR3 DNA: TGTGCCAGCAGCTTGAGCGGGAGAGACACAGATACGCAGTATTTT
CDR3 protein: CASSLSGRDTDTQYF

J gene: TRBJ1-1
D gene: .
clone size: few
V gene: TRBV6-5
CDR3 DNA: TGTGCCAGCAGCTTAGGTCATGCGAACACTGAAGCTTTCTTT
CDR3 protein: CASSLGHANTEAFF

J gene: TRBJ2-7
D gene: .
clone size: few
V gene: TRBV6-5
CDR3 DNA: TGTGCCAGCAGTTATACAGGTTACTCCTACGAGCAGTACTTC
CDR3 protein: CASSYTGYSYEQYF

J gene: TRBJ1-4
D gene: .
clone size: .
V gene: TRBV7-2
CDR3 DNA: TGTGCCAGCAGCTTAGAGCTGAATGAAAAACTGTTTTTT
CDR3 protein: CASSLELNEKLFF